The rows below give T cell receptor beta chains drawn from one sample of a study of shared clonotypes between healthy human individuals. Libraries were prepared by immunoSEQ multiplex PCR; TCRdb keeps only in-frame clonotypes and omits some of them. The sample lists over 1.5 million clones, roughly 98% occurring once. The sequenced material came from naive CD4+ T cells sorted from blood. These receptor sequences come from a man younger than 45 in good health. The CDR3 runs from the conserved cysteine through the conserved F or W. Fields, in order: CDR3 protein, CDR3 DNA, D gene, clone size, V gene, J gene. A D gene is named only where the DNA matches it firmly. Rows may omit the clone size; those that give it use once, few, many or a size class.

cdr3_aa: CASSSQGGTGFYEQYF
cdr3_nt: TGTGCCAGCAGCTCGCAAGGAGGGACAGGGTTTTACGAGCAGTACTTC
d_call: TRBD1
clone_size: -
v_call: TRBV9
j_call: TRBJ2-7

cdr3_aa: CASSITAGQNYEQYF
cdr3_nt: TGTGCCAGTAGTATAACTGCGGGACAAAACTACGAGCAGTACTTC
d_call: -
clone_size: -
v_call: TRBV19
j_call: TRBJ2-7

cdr3_aa: CASSPRGNTEVFF
cdr3_nt: TGTGCCAGCAGCCCTAGGGGAAACACTGAAGTTTTCTTT
d_call: -
clone_size: -
v_call: TRBV11-3
j_call: TRBJ1-1

cdr3_aa: CASSLAGANTEAFF
cdr3_nt: TGCGCCAGCAGCTTAGCCGGGGCGAACACTGAAGCTTTCTTT
d_call: -
clone_size: -
v_call: TRBV5-1
j_call: TRBJ1-1

cdr3_aa: CASSSAYNEQFF
cdr3_nt: TGTGCCAGCAGCAGTGCCTACAATGAGCAGTTCTTC
d_call: -
clone_size: -
v_call: TRBV2
j_call: TRBJ2-1

cdr3_aa: CSVDKGLNTEAFF
cdr3_nt: TGCAGCGTTGATAAAGGACTGAACACTGAAGCTTTCTTT
d_call: -
clone_size: -
v_call: TRBV29-1
j_call: TRBJ1-1

cdr3_aa: CASSLKAGGTYNEQFF
cdr3_nt: TGTGCCAGCAGCTTAAAAGCGGGAGGGACCTACAATGAGCAGTTCTTC
d_call: TRBD2
clone_size: -
v_call: TRBV7-8
j_call: TRBJ2-1

cdr3_aa: CASSYGVWGNQPQHF
cdr3_nt: TGTGCCAGCAGTTACGGGGTTTGGGGCAATCAGCCCCAGCATTTT
d_call: -
clone_size: -
v_call: TRBV6-5
j_call: TRBJ1-5

cdr3_aa: CSVDRRSGRNEQFF
cdr3_nt: TGCAGCGTTGACCGGCGTAGCGGGAGGAATGAGCAGTTCTTC
d_call: TRBD2
clone_size: -
v_call: TRBV29-1
j_call: TRBJ2-1

cdr3_aa: CASSVLDSSYEQYF
cdr3_nt: TGTGCCAGCAGCGTACTCGACAGCAGCTACGAGCAGTACTTC
d_call: -
clone_size: once
v_call: TRBV9
j_call: TRBJ2-7

cdr3_aa: CASSILPGQGDNEQFF
cdr3_nt: TGCGCCAGCAGCATCCTCCCGGGACAGGGGGACAATGAGCAGTTCTTC
d_call: TRBD1
clone_size: -
v_call: TRBV5-1
j_call: TRBJ2-1

cdr3_aa: CASKDTYNEQFF
cdr3_nt: TGTGCCAGCAAGGACACCTACAATGAGCAGTTCTTC
d_call: -
clone_size: -
v_call: TRBV6-4
j_call: TRBJ2-1

cdr3_aa: CASSVGGLNEKLFF
cdr3_nt: TGTGCCAGCAGCGTAGGGGGCCTGAATGAAAAACTGTTTTTT
d_call: -
clone_size: -
v_call: TRBV9
j_call: TRBJ1-4

cdr3_aa: CASPDRGALNTEAFF
cdr3_nt: TGTGCCAGTCCGGACAGGGGGGCCCTTAACACTGAAGCTTTCTTT
d_call: TRBD1
clone_size: -
v_call: TRBV2
j_call: TRBJ1-1

cdr3_aa: CASSAGGATDTQYF
cdr3_nt: TGTGCCAGCAGCGCAGGGGGGGCTACAGATACGCAGTATTTT
d_call: -
clone_size: -
v_call: TRBV5-4
j_call: TRBJ2-3

cdr3_aa: CASPGLAGRSFQETQYF
cdr3_nt: TGTGCCAGCCCAGGACTAGCGGGACGCTCATTCCAAGAGACCCAGTACTTC
d_call: TRBD2
clone_size: -
v_call: TRBV19
j_call: TRBJ2-5

cdr3_aa: CASSPSIWTGGETQYF
cdr3_nt: TGTGCCAGCAGCCCAAGTATCTGGACAGGGGGAGAGACCCAGTACTTC
d_call: TRBD1
clone_size: -
v_call: TRBV7-6
j_call: TRBJ2-5

cdr3_aa: CASSWKGGNQPQHF
cdr3_nt: TGTGCCAGCAGCTGGAAGGGGGGGAATCAGCCCCAGCATTTT
d_call: -
clone_size: -
v_call: TRBV7-2
j_call: TRBJ1-5

cdr3_aa: CASSDPGFTDTQYF
cdr3_nt: TGTGCCAGCAGTGACCCGGGATTCACAGATACGCAGTATTTT
d_call: -
clone_size: -
v_call: TRBV25-1
j_call: TRBJ2-3

cdr3_aa: CASSHTGVSGNTIYF
cdr3_nt: TGCGCCAGCAGCCACACAGGGGTCTCTGGAAACACCATATATTTT
d_call: TRBD1
clone_size: -
v_call: TRBV5-1
j_call: TRBJ1-3

cdr3_aa: CASSFGTGEETQYF
cdr3_nt: TGCGCCAGCAGCTTTGGGACAGGGGAAGAGACCCAGTACTTC
d_call: TRBD1
clone_size: once
v_call: TRBV5-1
j_call: TRBJ2-5

cdr3_aa: CATVNRRLAGVGRRHEQYF
cdr3_nt: TGTGCCACCGTAAACCGCAGACTAGCGGGAGTGGGGAGACGCCACGAGCAGTACTTC
d_call: TRBD2
clone_size: -
v_call: TRBV10-3
j_call: TRBJ2-7

cdr3_aa: CASSPGRQEDEKLFF
cdr3_nt: TGTGCCAGCTCACCAGGGCGACAGGAAGATGAAAAACTGTTTTTT
d_call: -
clone_size: -
v_call: TRBV18
j_call: TRBJ1-4

cdr3_aa: CASSIMRTSSYNEQFF
cdr3_nt: TGTGCCAGTAGTATAATGAGGACTAGCTCCTACAATGAGCAGTTCTTC
d_call: TRBD2
clone_size: -
v_call: TRBV19
j_call: TRBJ2-1

cdr3_aa: CASSRTGYNEQFF
cdr3_nt: TGTGCCAGCAGCCGTACAGGGTACAATGAGCAGTTCTTC
d_call: -
clone_size: once
v_call: TRBV6-5
j_call: TRBJ2-1

cdr3_aa: CATFQGSGTEAFF
cdr3_nt: TGTGCCACCTTTCAGGGTTCAGGCACTGAAGCTTTCTTT
d_call: -
clone_size: -
v_call: TRBV10-3
j_call: TRBJ1-1